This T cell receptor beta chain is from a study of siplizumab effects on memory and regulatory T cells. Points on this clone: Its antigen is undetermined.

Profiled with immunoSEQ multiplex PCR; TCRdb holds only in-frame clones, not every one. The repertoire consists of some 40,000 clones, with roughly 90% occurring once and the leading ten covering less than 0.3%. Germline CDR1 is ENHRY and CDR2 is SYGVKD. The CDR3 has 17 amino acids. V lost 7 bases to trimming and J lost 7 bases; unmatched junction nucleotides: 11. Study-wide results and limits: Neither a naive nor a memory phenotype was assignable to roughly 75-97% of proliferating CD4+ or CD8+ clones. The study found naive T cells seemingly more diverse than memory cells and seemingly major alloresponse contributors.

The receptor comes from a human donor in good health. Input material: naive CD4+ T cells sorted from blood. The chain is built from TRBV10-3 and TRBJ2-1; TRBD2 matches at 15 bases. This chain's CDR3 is CAIKQPTGTSGGNEQFF. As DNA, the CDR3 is TGTGCCATCAAACAACCCACCGGGACTAGCGGGGGGAATGAGCAGTTCTTC.